The 21 T cell receptor beta chains presented below share a single source sample, sequenced in a study of blood T cell repertoires in COVID-19. Data came from immunoSEQ multiplex PCR; TCRdb stores just in-frame clones and leaves some out. This sample has some 41,000 clones, with about 81% found just once. Material for sequencing was peripheral blood. The receptors were sampled from a man aged 35 to 55 with active or convalescent COVID-19.

The chain links TRBV18 to TRBJ2-7; TRBD1 matches 8 bases. This CDR3 contains 12 residues. Germline trimming cut 6 bases from V and 3 bases from J; bases unmatched to any gene: 1. Germline V gives CDR1 KGHSH, CDR2 LQKENI. The CDR3 sequence is CASSGQGYEQYF. The CDR3 coding sequence is TGTGCCAGCTCCGGACAGGGCTACGAGCAGTACTTC.

CDR3 nucleotides: TGTGCCAGCCATAAGGGGGCCGGGAGGGCCGAGAATGAGCAGTTCTTC. Protein: CASHKGAGRAENEQFF. The chain has TRBV2 and TRBJ2-1; perhaps TRBD2 as D (8 bases). Trimming stripped 8 bases from V and 7 bases from J, with 24 bases between. This CDR3 has 16 residues. Germline V gives CDR1 SNHLY, CDR2 FYNNEI.

This clone was counted only a few times. The chain uses TRBV6-2 or TRBV6-3 and TRBJ2-1, with 9 positions matching TRBD2. V lost 4 bases, J lost 8 bases, and 9 bases stayed unmatched. The germline V gene has CDR1 MNHEY and CDR2 SVGEGT. The CDR3 is made up of 15 amino acids. CDR3 sequence reads: CASSSGLALRDEQFF. The CDR3 nucleotides are TGTGCCAGCAGTTCGGGACTAGCTCTCCGCGATGAGCAGTTCTTC.

Only one count was recorded for this clone. The chain is built from TRBV7-8 and TRBJ1-1; possibly TRBD1 for D (6 bases). Trimming took 7 bases from V and 0 from J, leaving 12 bases between them. CDR1 and CDR2 (germline): SGHVS, FQNEAQ. This CDR3 has 14 residues. The CDR3 DNA is TGTGCCAGCACTTCCGGGACAATGAACACTGAAGCTTTCTTT. Translation gives CASTSGTMNTEAFF.

The count of this clone is one. V is TRBV5-1 and J is TRBJ1-2; 8 bases are shared with TRBD1. With V trimmed by 4 bases and J by 4 bases, 6 bases remained unmatched. CDR1 is SGHRS and CDR2 is YFSETQ in the germline V gene. CDR3 length: 14 amino acids. CDR3 sequence: CASSPDRGRYGYTF. The CDR3 nucleotides are TGCGCCAGCAGCCCAGACAGGGGTCGCTATGGCTACACCTTC.

V and J are TRBV30 and TRBJ1-2, with D possibly matching TRBD1 (6 bases). The CDR3 has 14 amino acids. The germline V gene has CDR1 GTSNPN and CDR2 SVGIG (reference sequence). Trimming pared 8 bases from V and 4 bases from J, leaving 20 bases between. The CDR3 DNA is TGTGCCGGCTCATTAGGACAGCGGACCTATGGCTACACCTTC. The encoded protein is CAGSLGQRTYGYTF.

This chain uses TRBV10-3 with TRBJ2-7, with D possibly being TRBD2 (6 bases). The better agreement between TRBJ2-1 and the DNA end casts doubt on the J call. The CDR3 is 13 residues long. The V gene's germline CDR1 is ENHRY and CDR2 SYGVKD. The CDR3 is CAIKSDYYNEQFF. CDR3 bases: TGTGCCATCAAATCGGACTACTACAATGAGCAGTTCTTC.

This chain uses TRBV4-2 with TRBJ1-4; TRBD1 might be the D (5 bases). The CDR3 contains 14 residues. Looked up from germline, CDR1 is LGHNA and CDR2 is YNFKEQ. V was pared by 4 bases and J by 7 bases, with 13 bases between. DNA of the CDR3: TGTGCCAGCAGCCCCGGGGGGACCGTTGAAAAACTGTTTTTT. Its translation: CASSPGGTVEKLFF.

This rearrangement joins TRBV6-1 to TRBJ2-1, with TRBD2 identical over 7 bases. Germline V gives CDR1 MNHNS, CDR2 SASEGT. J gave up 4 bases and V 1 base, and 10 bases lay outside the gene matches. This CDR3 spans 17 amino acids. This CDR3 reads CASSEVGGDSGYNEQFF. The DNA of the CDR3 is TGTGCCAGCAGTGAAGTGGGGGGGGATAGCGGTTACAATGAGCAGTTCTTC.

As for this clone: A read error may account for a junction end that differs from germline. This chain connects TRBV10-1 to TRBJ2-1; 9 bases line up with TRBD1. The germline CDR1 and CDR2 sequences are WNHNN and SYGVQD (reference sequence). This CDR3 region has 13 residues. This CDR3 is CATYSPRTGAVVF. DNA for the CDR3: TGCGCCACCTACTCGCCCCGGACAGGGGCCGTAGTCTTC.

The rearrangement uses TRBV27 and TRBJ2-7; weak D call: TRBD1 (5 bases). Germline CDR1 and CDR2: MNHEY and SMNVEV (reference sequence). V gave up 3 bases and J gave up 2 bases, with 11 bases separating them. The CDR3 is 14 amino acids. CDR3 in amino acids: CASSLDIGPYEQYF. The CDR3 nucleotides read TGTGCCAGCAGTTTGGACATTGGGCCCTACGAGCAGTACTTC.

This chain uses TRBV5-1 with TRBJ2-7; TRBD1 aligns across 10 bases. V was pared by 1 base and J by 5 bases, with 3 bases of the junction left unmatched. CDR1 and CDR2 (germline): SGHRS, YFSETQ. This CDR3 contains 14 residues. CDR3 sequence (DNA): TGCGCCAGCAGCTTGCGGGACAGGGGTAACGAGCAGTACTTC. Amino acids: CASSLRDRGNEQYF. Full variable domain (remainder filled in from reference TRBV5-1 and TRBJ2-7): KAGVTQTPRYLIKTRGQQVTLSCSPISGHRSVSWYQQTPGQGLQFLFEYFSETQRNKGNFPGRFSGRQFSNSRSEMNVSTLELGDSALYLCASSLRDRGNEQYFGPGTRLTVT.

This clone came up a few times. The chain joins TRBV2 to TRBJ2-1; D not certain. This CDR3 region has 12 residues. Trimming stripped 7 bases from V and 8 bases from J, with 12 bases between. Germline V gene lookup returns CDR1 SNHLY and CDR2 FYNNEI. The CDR3 DNA sequence: TGTGCCAGCAAACTTCTTATAGATGAGCAGTTCTTC. It specifies CASKLLIDEQFF.

V and J are TRBV29-1 and TRBJ2-7; 8 bases fit TRBD2. The CDR3 consists of 14 residues. Germline V gene sequence: CDR1 SQVTM, CDR2 ANQGSEA. V shed 0 bases, J shed 2 bases, and the junction held 3 bases outside the gene matches. This chain's CDR3 is CSVEDASGPYEQYF. The CDR3 nucleotides read TGCAGCGTTGAAGATGCTAGCGGGCCCTACGAGCAGTACTTC.

This clone showed up just a few times. V and J are TRBV5-6 and TRBJ1-6; 8 nucleotides line up with TRBD1. CDR1 is SGHDT and CDR2 is YYEEEE in the germline V gene. The CDR3 has 18 residues. After removal of 1 base from V and 0 bases from J, the junction contained 6 bases not matched to a gene. The CDR3 sequence: CASSLNTGGISYNSPLHF. The DNA of the CDR3 is TGTGCCAGCAGCTTGAATACAGGGGGGATCTCCTATAATTCACCCCTCCACTTT.

The chain carries TRBV19 and TRBJ2-7; D is uncertain. Germline-derived CDR1 and CDR2 are LNHDA and SQIVND (reference sequence). V lost 2 bases to trimming and J lost 0 bases, with 8 bases between them. The CDR3 contains 14 residues. The CDR3 loop is CASSITASSYEQYF. DNA for the CDR3: TGTGCCAGTAGTATAACCGCGAGCTCCTACGAGCAGTACTTC.

This clone is a singleton in its sample. The V gene is TRBV24-1, the J gene TRBJ1-2; no firm D call. The germline gives CDR1 KGHDR, CDR2 SFDVKD. With 4 bases removed from V and 7 bases from J, the gap between germline ends came to 15 bases. This CDR3 is 14 amino acids long. The CDR3 here is CATSDSGDIGGYTF. The CDR3 coding sequence is TGTGCCACCAGTGACTCGGGAGATATCGGTGGCTACACCTTC.

The gene calls are TRBV10-3 and TRBJ1-5; the D is unclear. Trimming removed 8 bases from V and 5 bases from J, with 13 bases in between. CDR1 is ENHRY, CDR2 SYGVKD, per germline. The length of the CDR3 is 13 residues. CDR3 bases: TGTGCCATCGGCTCAGCCCAGGATCAGCCCCAGCATTTT. Protein sequence: CAIGSAQDQPQHF.

V usage is TRBV3-1 (or the pseudogene TRBV3-2) and J usage is TRBJ1-6, with D unresolved. V was clipped by 0 bases and J by 7 bases, with 7 bases between them. The CDR3 has 14 residues. Germline lookup yields CDR1 LGHDT and CDR2 YNNKEL (reference sequence). CDR3 nucleotide sequence: TGTGCCAGCAGCCAAGATCCGGGGAATTCACCCCTCCACTTT. It specifies CASSQDPGNSPLHF.

The gene calls are TRBV6-2 or TRBV6-3 and TRBJ2-7; TRBD2 matches 7 bases. Germline values: CDR1 MNHEY, CDR2 SVGEGT. The V segment lost 4 bases and the J segment 0 bases; nucleotides outside the gene matches: 6. The CDR3 contains 15 residues. The CDR3 protein is CASSSGLPNSYEQYF. Here the CDR3 DNA reads TGTGCCAGCAGTTCGGGACTACCGAACTCCTACGAGCAGTACTTC.

The chain combines TRBV2 with TRBJ2-3; D perhaps matches TRBD2 (5 bases). The CDR3 covers 15 residues. The germline CDR1 and CDR2 sequences are SNHLY and FYNNEI. V gave up 7 bases and J gave up 4 bases, with 18 bases separating them. The CDR3 sequence: CASKGVGIAPDTQYF. The DNA for the CDR3 is TGTGCCAGCAAAGGAGTCGGGATAGCTCCAGATACGCAGTATTTT. The full variable domain, rest sourced from reference TRBV2 and TRBJ2-3, is EPEVTQTPSHQVTQMGQEVILRCVPISNHLYFYWYRQILGQKVEFLVSFYNNEISEKSEIFDDQFSVERPDGSNFTLKIRSTKLEDSAMYFCASKGVGIAPDTQYFGPGTRLTVL.